This T cell receptor beta chain was sequenced for a study of blood T cell repertoires in COVID-19. The method was immunoSEQ multiplex PCR; TCRdb's version includes in-frame clones alone and lacks a portion of them. The data contain around 17,000 clones, around 89% of them seen just once; the ten biggest clones take up roughly 12%. The ends lost 0 bases at V and 5 bases at J; junction bases unmatched: 0. Germline V CDR1 and CDR2: KGHDR, SFDVKD. The CDR3 length is 14 residues. The rearrangement joins TRBV24-1 to TRBJ2-5, with TRBD1 identical over 9 bases. This clonotype was obtained from a human donor in a cohort sampled during active COVID-19. The sample was peripheral blood. This CDR3 reads CATSDLGTGETQYF. For the CDR3, the DNA is TGTGCCACCAGTGATTTGGGGACAGGGGAGACCCAGTACTTC.